This paragraph covers one T cell receptor (beta chain) sequence. The antigen this receptor binds is unknown. Per-base quality was not reported, and no clone a single base away is much larger than it. The meaning of the sample's time point label: sample from a COVID-19-recovered individual after infection. The donors were patients who had gone through COVID-19 ranging from mild to severe and had recovered. Uncultured memory T cell samples were subjected to sequencing directly after ex vivo isolation. From peripheral blood mononuclear cells, the researchers isolated CD4+ total memory, central memory, effector memory and circulating T follicular helper cells. The data are from a study of CD4 T cell repertoires in COVID-19 (dated by TCRdb to about 2021). Regarding the research as a whole: To analyze cross-reactivity, the CFSE-low cells were expanded with IL-2 for approximately eleven days and then labeled again and restimulated with spike proteins from other coronaviruses. Naturally processed CD4+ T cell responses to SARS-CoV-2 spike and nucleoprotein were characterized in COVID-19-recovered individuals, and clonal composition was assessed by TCR Vbeta sequencing. In three recovered individuals, the TCR Vbeta repertoire of SARS-CoV-2-reactive T cells was analyzed at the subset level. Results and caveats for the whole study, not just this receptor: Two or all three memory subsets shared several of the most expanded SARS-CoV-2-reactive clonotypes, which suggests intraclonal diversification. Consistent with cross-reactivity, between about 6.5 and 26% of SARS-CoV-2 clonotypes also showed up in secondary cultures stimulated with SARS-CoV and/or HKU1 spike.

Library construction relied on the immunoSEQ multiplex PCR assay. Per the original workflow: Repertoire overlap between subsets was quantified using the Chao-Jaccard similarity index and counts of shared clonotypes. TCRdb mirrors the immuneACCESS table, restricted to in-frame sequences. Some clones are absent from its copies; in checked studies, under half trace to an unresolved V gene, and the reason for the others is unknown. The V and J calls and clone size come from that table; D and trimming were worked out from the DNA. The sample includes about 75,000 clones, with 83% observed a single time. Approximately 0.55% of the sample is in the top ten clones. After removal of 6 bases from V and 5 bases from J, the junction retains 8 bases not matched to a gene. The CDR3 covers 14 residues, taking in both the cysteine and the phenylalanine. The DNA shown is the 42-base CDR3, in frame from base 1. CDR1 MNHNS and CDR2 SASEGT are derived from the germline V gene.

The input for sequencing was CD4+ T cells from peripheral blood, taken after recovery from COVID-19. The origin of this receptor is a human donor who had COVID-19. Here the chain combines TRBV6-1 and TRBJ1-1, with 8 central nucleotides matching TRBD1. The DNA is TGTGCCAGCAGACCAGGGGGCGCGGTGACTGAAGCTTTCTTT. This sequence encodes CASRPGGAVTEAFF.